This TCR beta chain was profiled in a study of blood T cell repertoires in COVID-19. Overall study context: COVID-19 samples, acute and convalescent, were from the United States, Italy and Spain. PBMCs, B-cell-depleted T cells, or T cells were the source of the cDNA or gDNA that made up the material.

The length of the CDR3 is 16 residues. Germline CDR1 SGHTA, CDR2 FQGTGA. Germline trimming cut 5 bases from V and 2 bases from J; bases unmatched to any gene: 6. Seattle cases were enrolled at active infection and followed longitudinally. As originally analysed: From reference gene primer amplification, estimates of nucleated cell counts were derived. TCRdb's copy holds only in-frame clones and misses some; the assay was immunoSEQ multiplex PCR. The V and J calls and the clone size are those of that table, but D and trimming were determined from the DNA. The sample contains 150,000 to 200,000 clones, around 80% of which appear only once.

This clonotype originated in a woman in her 70s with COVID-19, enrolled during active disease. The chain links TRBV7-3 to TRBJ2-3; the match to TRBD2 covers 11 bases. Sequencing was performed on peripheral blood. CDR3 coding DNA: TGTGCCAGCAGCGTAGCGGGGGGGAGGAACACAGATACGCAGTATTTT. It translates to CASSVAGGRNTDTQYF.